This T cell receptor beta chain derives from a study of blood T cell repertoires in COVID-19. Study-level information: Acute and convalescent COVID-19 samples came from the United States, Italy and Spain. T cells, B-cell-depleted T cells, or PBMCs supplied cDNA or gDNA.

Trimming at V came to 4 bases and at J to 10 bases, leaving 4 bases not matched to a gene. Germline V gene data show CDR1 as SGHTS and CDR2 as YDEGEE. The CDR3 is 14 amino acids. Methods used by the authors: Estimates of nucleated cell counts were drawn from the amplification of reference gene primers. The protocol was immunoSEQ multiplex PCR, while the TCRdb copy is restricted to in-frame clones and leaves out a portion. The DNA gave D and trimming, while V, J and clone size come from that table. Of 120,000 or so clones detected, approximately 90% appear once; the ten largest clones hold over 1%. The sequence was obtained from a woman aged 80 or older with acute or convalescent COVID-19. The specimen sequenced was peripheral blood. This chain connects TRBV5-8 to TRBJ1-6; 11 bases are shared with TRBD1. The CDR3 coding sequence is TGTGCCAGCAGCCGAGGACAGGGGGCCTCACCCCTCCACTTT. It encodes CASSRGQGASPLHF. The full variable domain, rest sourced from reference TRBV5-8 and TRBJ1-6, is EAGVTQSPTHLIKTRGQQATLRCSPISGHTSVYWYQQALGLGLQFLLWYDEGEERNRGNFPPRFSGRQFPNYSSELNVNALELEDSALYLCASSRGQGASPLHFGNGTRLTVT.